The 4 T cell receptor beta chains reported below all come from one sample, sequenced in a study of blood T cell repertoires in COVID-19. TCRdb's table, derived via immunoSEQ multiplex PCR, lists solely in-frame clones and lacks some. The table has about 97,000 clones, around 87% seen once. The specimen sequenced was peripheral blood. The receptors here all came from a man aged 50 to 59 with active or convalescent COVID-19.

The chain combines TRBV12-3 or TRBV12-4 with TRBJ2-1, with TRBD2 identical over 12 bases. The CDR3 covers 13 residues. V was clipped by 3 bases and J by 9 bases; unmatched bases: 0. This CDR3 reads CASSLGLAGEQFF. In nucleotides, the CDR3 is TGTGCCAGCAGTTTGGGACTAGCGGGTGAGCAGTTCTTC.

This clone has just a few counts. The CDR3 region is CASSPWTGGYNSPLHF. CDR3 bases: TGTGCCAGCAGCCCGTGGACAGGGGGCTATAATTCACCCCTCCACTTT. The rearrangement links TRBV9 to TRBJ1-6, with 10 bases fitting TRBD1. Per the germline V gene, CDR1 is SGDLS and CDR2 is YYNGEE. Trimming took 4 bases from V and 3 from J; bases not matched to a gene: 4. The CDR3 totals 16 residues.

This clone was picked up a small number of times. The CDR3 sequence is CASSRDRVDYGYTF. CDR3 nucleotide sequence: TGTGCCAGCAGTAGGGACAGGGTAGACTATGGCTACACCTTC. The chain has TRBV6-5 and TRBJ1-2, with TRBD1 matching 9 bases. This CDR3 is built from 14 residues. V gave up 5 bases and J gave up 3 bases; unmatched junction bases: 4. Germline-derived CDR1 and CDR2 are MNHEY and SVGAGI.

The V call is TRBV27, the J call TRBJ2-3; 13 bases are shared with TRBD2. The CDR3 extends over 17 amino acids. The germline V gene has CDR1 MNHEY and CDR2 SMNVEV (reference sequence). Trimming cost V 3 bases and J 5 bases; bases outside gene matches: 8. The DNA of the CDR3 is TGTGCCAGCAGTTTCCAAGGGACTAGCGGGGTTGGAGATACGCAGTATTTT. Translated, it gives CASSFQGTSGVGDTQYF.